This T cell receptor (beta chain) comes out of a study of shared clonotypes between healthy human individuals. As for the study in general: CD4 naive and CD4 memory each took three plates per donor, while CD8 naive took two and CD8 memory one. Study findings and constraints: Among several donors, roughly 5.5% of naive CD4 clonotypes were found in common. Clonotypes not shared had lower generation probabilities than those common to all four donors.

Authors' processing steps: Filtering was not the same, since immunoSEQ gave junction-only sequences without quality scores. Clones were sequenced by immunoSEQ multiplex PCR, and TCRdb holds only the in-frame ones, with some missing. V, J and clone size are taken as reported in that table, and D and trimming were inferred from the DNA itself. Of some 2,500,000 clones in the sample, 80% to 95% were seen once. As for this clone: No antigen is known for it.

Material: naive CD4+ T cells from PBMCs. The sample's subset: CD45RA+ positively selected. This clonotype was sampled from a man aged 18 to 30 in good health. Some clones in this sample may be carry-over from other donors' samples.

The CDR3, as DNA: TGCGCCAGCAGCTTGGGACTGGACAGGGGCCCAGATACGCAGTATTTT. Protein: CASSLGLDRGPDTQYF. J is TRBJ2-3 and V is TRBV5-1, with 9 bases lining up with TRBD1. Germline assignment: CDR1 SGHRS and CDR2 YFSETQ. The CDR3 sequence is 16 residues long. The J segment lost 4 bases and the V segment lost 0 bases, leaving 6 bases of the junction unmatched.